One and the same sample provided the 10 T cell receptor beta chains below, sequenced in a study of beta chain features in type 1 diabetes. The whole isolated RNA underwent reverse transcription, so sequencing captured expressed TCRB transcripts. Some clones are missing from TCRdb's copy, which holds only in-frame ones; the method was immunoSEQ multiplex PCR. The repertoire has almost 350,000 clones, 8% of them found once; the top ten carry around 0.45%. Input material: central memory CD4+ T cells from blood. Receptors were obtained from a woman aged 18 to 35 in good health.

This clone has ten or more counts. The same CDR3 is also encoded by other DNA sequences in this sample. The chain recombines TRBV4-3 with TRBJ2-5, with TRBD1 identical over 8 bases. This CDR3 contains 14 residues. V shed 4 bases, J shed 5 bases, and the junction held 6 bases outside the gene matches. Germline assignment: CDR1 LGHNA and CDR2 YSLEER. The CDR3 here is CASSRGQGGETQYF. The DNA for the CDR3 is TGCGCCAGCAGCCGAGGACAGGGCGGGGAGACCCAGTACTTC.

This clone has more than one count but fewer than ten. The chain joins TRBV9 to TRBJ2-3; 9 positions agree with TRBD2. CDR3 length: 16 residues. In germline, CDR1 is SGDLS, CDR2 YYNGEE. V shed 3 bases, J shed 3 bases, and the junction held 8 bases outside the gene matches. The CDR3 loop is CASSATSGWGTDTQYF. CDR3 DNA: TGTGCCAGCAGCGCTACTAGCGGGTGGGGGACAGATACGCAGTATTTT.

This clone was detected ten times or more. CDR3 bases: TGTGCCAGCAGCCAAAACAGGGTCGGCGAGCAGTACTTC. This encodes CASSQNRVGEQYF. J is TRBJ2-7 and V is TRBV7-2, with D tentatively TRBD1 (6 bases). Trimming stripped 5 bases from V and 6 bases from J, with 14 bases between. The germline CDR1 and CDR2 sequences are SGHTA and FQGNSA. The CDR3 is made up of 13 amino acids.

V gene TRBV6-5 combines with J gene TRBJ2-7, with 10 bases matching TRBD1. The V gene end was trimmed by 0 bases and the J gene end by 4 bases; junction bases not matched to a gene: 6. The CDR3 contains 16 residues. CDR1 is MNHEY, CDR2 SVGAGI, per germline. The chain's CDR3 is CASSYSLVGQGYEQYF. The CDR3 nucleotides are TGTGCCAGCAGTTACTCGTTGGTGGGACAGGGGTACGAGCAGTACTTC.

The CDR3 loop is CASSLGRFQETQYF. The CDR3 DNA reads TGTGCCAGCAGCTTAGGGCGGTTCCAAGAGACCCAGTACTTC. The gene calls are TRBV5-6 and TRBJ2-5; D call uncertain. With 2 bases removed from V and 1 base from J, the gap between germline ends came to 9 bases. The V gene's germline CDR1 is SGHDT and CDR2 YYEEEE. The CDR3 runs 14 residues.

CDR3 coding DNA: TGTGCCAGCAGCAGGAGGGCCGAGGGAGGCTACACCTTC. It encodes CASSRRAEGGYTF. The V gene is TRBV6-5, the J gene TRBJ1-2; D remains unclear. V gave up 6 bases and J gave up 8 bases, with 16 bases separating them. In germline, CDR1 is MNHEY, CDR2 SVGAGI. CDR3 size: 13 residues.

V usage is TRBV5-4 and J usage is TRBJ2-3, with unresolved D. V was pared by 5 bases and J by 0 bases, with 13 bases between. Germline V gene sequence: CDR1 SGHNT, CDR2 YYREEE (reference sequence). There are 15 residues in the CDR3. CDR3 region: CASSLTYLSTDTQYF. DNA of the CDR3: TGTGCCAGCAGTCTAACCTACCTAAGCACAGATACGCAGTATTTT.

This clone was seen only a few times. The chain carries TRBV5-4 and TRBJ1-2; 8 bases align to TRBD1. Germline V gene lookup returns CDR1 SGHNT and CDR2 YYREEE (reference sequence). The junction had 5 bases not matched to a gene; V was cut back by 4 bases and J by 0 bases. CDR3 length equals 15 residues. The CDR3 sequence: CASSGGTGANYGYTF. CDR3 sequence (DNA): TGTGCCAGCAGCGGCGGGACAGGAGCTAACTATGGCTACACCTTC. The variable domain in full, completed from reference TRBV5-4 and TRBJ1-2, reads ETGVTQSPTHLIKTRGQQVTLRCSSQSGHNTVSWYQQALGQGPQFIFQYYREEENGRGNFPPRFSGLQFPNYSSELNVNALELDDSALYLCASSGGTGANYGYTFGSGTRLTVV.

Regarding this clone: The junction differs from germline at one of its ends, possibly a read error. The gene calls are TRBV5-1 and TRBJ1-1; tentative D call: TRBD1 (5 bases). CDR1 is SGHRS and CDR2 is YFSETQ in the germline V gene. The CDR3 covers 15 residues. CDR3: CASSPGWGMNTEASF. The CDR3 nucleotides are TGCGCCAGCAGCCCCGGTTGGGGGATGAACACTGAAGCTTCCTTT.

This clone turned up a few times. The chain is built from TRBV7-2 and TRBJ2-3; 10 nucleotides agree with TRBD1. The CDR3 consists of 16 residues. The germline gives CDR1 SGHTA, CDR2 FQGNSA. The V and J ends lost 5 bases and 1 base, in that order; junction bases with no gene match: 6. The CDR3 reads CASSRSGTGGTDTQYF. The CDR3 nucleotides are TGTGCCAGCAGCCGATCCGGGACAGGGGGCACAGATACGCAGTATTTT.